The 3 T cell receptor beta chains reported below all come from one sample, sequenced in a study of high-grade serous ovarian cancer treatment subgroups (dated by TCRdb to the early 2020s). Library preparation employed the immunoSEQ multiplex PCR assay. Not all clones reach the TCRdb copy of this immuneACCESS table, which keeps in-frame sequences only. Checked studies attribute under half of the gap to unresolved V genes and leave the rest unexplained. This sample lists about 36,000 clones; approximately 81% were detected once. Less than 4% of the sample comes from the top ten. Collection of tumor samples took place before definitive surgery or chemotherapy. The sample taken for sequencing was tumor tissue. These TCRs come from a human donor with high-grade serous ovarian cancer.

CDR3 sequence: CASSSGQGVYEQYF. The CDR3 DNA sequence: TGTGCCAGCAGCTCGGGACAGGGGGTCTACGAGCAGTACTTC. The chain carries TRBV11-2 and TRBJ2-5; 11 nucleotides line up with TRBD1. The J call may be wrong; the DNA end is better matched by TRBJ2-7. Germline CDR1 SGHAT, CDR2 FQNNGV. This CDR3 has 14 residues.

The rearrangement uses TRBV30 and TRBJ1-1, with no clear D. Germline assignment: CDR1 GTSNPN and CDR2 SVGIG (reference sequence). The CDR3 spans 15 residues. V was clipped by 1 base and J by 0 bases, with 12 bases between them. The CDR3 sequence is CAWSGQKGMNTEAFF. DNA for the CDR3: TGTGCCTGGAGTGGTCAGAAAGGTATGAACACTGAAGCTTTCTTT. Using reference TRBV30 and TRBJ1-1 for the parts outside the CDR3, the full variable domain is SQTIHQWPATLVQPVGSPLSLECTVEGTSNPNLYWYRQAAGRGLQLLFYSVGIGQISSEVPQNLSASRPQDRQFILSSKKLLLSDSGFYLCAWSGQKGMNTEAFFGQGTRLTVV.

The chain joins TRBV6-6 to TRBJ1-2; TRBD1 is a possible D gene (5 bases). V dropped 8 bases and J dropped 4 bases, with 8 bases sitting between them. The germline V gene has CDR1 MNHNY and CDR2 SVGAGI (reference sequence). The CDR3 is 11 residues long. The CDR3 region is CASGHVYGYTF. CDR3 in DNA: TGTGCCAGCGGACACGTCTATGGCTACACCTTC.